The 27 T cell receptor beta chains below come from one sample, sequenced in a study of T cells in localized non-small cell lung cancer. Assay: immunoSEQ multiplex PCR; the TCRdb copy retains only in-frame clones and omits some. The sample has about 26,000 clones, around four fifths seen once. Sample: peripheral blood, taken before any cancer treatment. These TCRs come from a woman aged 35 to 75 with stage I lung adenocarcinoma.

This chain uses TRBV18 with TRBJ2-1, with 7 bases matching TRBD2. Germline trimming cut 5 bases from V and 0 bases from J; bases unmatched to any gene: 7. The CDR3 is made up of 16 amino acids. CDR1 is KGHSH, CDR2 LQKENI, per germline. The chain's CDR3 is CASSSGTKSSYNEQFF. The CDR3, as DNA: TGTGCCAGCTCATCCGGGACTAAAAGCTCCTACAATGAGCAGTTCTTC.

The J gene is TRBJ1-2, the V gene TRBV2; D is perhaps TRBD1 (5 bases). The CDR3 totals 12 residues. CDR1 SNHLY and CDR2 FYNNEI come from the germline V gene. V was clipped by 6 bases and J by 7 bases, with 12 bases between them. CDR3 DNA: TGTGCCAGCAGCCAGGACACTTTTGGCTACACCTTC. Its protein is CASSQDTFGYTF.

The chain couples TRBV2 to TRBJ1-2; tentatively, D is TRBD1 (5 bases). V was trimmed by 5 bases and J by 5 bases, leaving 21 bases between them. Germline assignment: CDR1 SNHLY and CDR2 FYNNEI. The CDR3 totals 16 residues. In DNA, the CDR3 is TGTGCCAGCAGTTCTAAGCTAGACGGGGCTGGGTATGGCTACACCTTC. Its translation: CASSSKLDGAGYGYTF.

The rearrangement links TRBV7-2 to TRBJ2-5, with 8 bases fitting TRBD2. J was trimmed by 7 bases and V by 5 bases; bases with no gene match: 6. The germline gives CDR1 SGHTA, CDR2 FQGNSA. This CDR3 is 13 amino acids long. CDR3 protein: CASSLSGEGTQYF. The CDR3 DNA is TGTGCCAGCAGCCTTAGCGGGGAAGGGACCCAGTACTTC.

The rearrangement links TRBV7-2 to TRBJ2-7; D is unclear. Trimming stripped 4 bases from V and 6 bases from J, with 13 bases between. The germline gives CDR1 SGHTA, CDR2 FQGNSA. This CDR3 comprises 13 residues. Here the CDR3 DNA reads TGTGCCAGCAGCTCCCCTTCTCTCCGCGAGCAGTACTTC. Amino acid sequence: CASSSPSLREQYF.

This clone was recorded a few times. The chain has TRBV2 and TRBJ1-4, with TRBD1 as a possible D gene (6 bases). The CDR3 spans 16 residues. Trimming removed 6 bases from V and 0 bases from J, with 14 bases in between. The germline V gene has CDR1 SNHLY and CDR2 FYNNEI. CDR3 in amino acids: CASSVGHFATNEKLFF. CDR3 nucleotides: TGTGCCAGCAGCGTGGGACACTTTGCAACTAATGAAAAACTGTTTTTT.

V and J are TRBV30 and TRBJ2-5, with 7 bases lining up with TRBD2. The germline gives CDR1 GTSNPN, CDR2 SVGIG (reference sequence). The CDR3 runs to 15 residues. Losses at the gene ends were 4 bases for V and 2 bases for J; bases not matched to a gene: 10. The CDR3 loop reads CAWIKERGFQETQYF. As DNA, the CDR3 is TGTGCCTGGATCAAGGAGCGGGGTTTTCAAGAGACCCAGTACTTC.

This clone was counted once. The CDR3 loop is CSVGGTGSTEAFF. The CDR3 DNA reads as TGCAGCGTTGGTGGGACAGGGAGCACTGAAGCTTTCTTT. The chain uses TRBV29-1 and TRBJ1-1; 9 positions match TRBD1. The V segment lost 4 bases and the J segment 4 bases; nucleotides outside the gene matches: 4. The V gene's germline CDR1 is SQVTM and CDR2 ANQGSEA. This CDR3 comprises 13 residues.

The chain links TRBV5-1 to TRBJ1-1; D gene unclear. V was clipped by 1 base and J by 3 bases, with 7 bases between them. This CDR3 is 13 amino acids long. Per germline, CDR1 SGHRS and CDR2 YFSETQ. CDR3 sequence: CASSLNGDTEAFF. The CDR3 nucleotides read TGCGCCAGCAGCTTGAACGGGGACACTGAAGCTTTCTTT. Supplemented by reference TRBV5-1 and TRBJ1-1, the full variable domain reads KAGVTQTPRYLIKTRGQQVTLSCSPISGHRSVSWYQQTPGQGLQFLFEYFSETQRNKGNFPGRFSGRQFSNSRSEMNVSTLELGDSALYLCASSLNGDTEAFFGQGTRLTVV.

V gene TRBV7-2 combines with J gene TRBJ2-3; perhaps TRBD1 as D (5 bases). CDR3 length: 13 residues. Between the trimmed V and J ends, which lost 4 bases and 4 bases, there was a span of 9 bases. The germline CDR1 and CDR2 sequences are SGHTA and FQGNSA. The CDR3 is CASSSRASDTQYF. In nucleotides, the CDR3 is TGTGCCAGCAGCTCCAGGGCGTCAGATACGCAGTATTTT.

The chain links TRBV7-9 to TRBJ2-1; no clear D gene. There are 12 residues in the CDR3. V was shortened by 1 base and J by 10 bases, with 8 bases between the two germline ends. Germline V gene sequence: CDR1 SEHNR, CDR2 FQNEAQ (reference sequence). The CDR3 DNA follows: TGTGCCAGCAGCTTAGGGAGCCTAGAGCAGTTCTTC. Translating gives CASSLGSLEQFF.

This chain connects TRBV2 to TRBJ2-3; unclear D gene. The V end was cut by 7 bases, the J end by 0 bases, with 11 bases between. Germline CDR1 SNHLY, CDR2 FYNNEI. The CDR3 runs 14 residues. The CDR3 sequence: CASNNRISTDTQYF. The CDR3 bases are TGTGCCAGCAACAACCGCATTAGCACAGATACGCAGTATTTT.

V and J are TRBV5-1 and TRBJ1-1, with 8 bases aligning to TRBD1. The length of the CDR3 is 15 residues. Looked up from germline, CDR1 is SGHRS and CDR2 is YFSETQ. The V and J ends lost 0 bases and 4 bases, in that order; junction bases with no gene match: 5. CDR3 bases: TGCGCCAGCAGCTTGGGTGGACAGGGCGGCACTGAAGCTTTCTTT. Translation gives CASSLGGQGGTEAFF.

The V and J genes are TRBV4-3 and TRBJ2-3; no firm D call. V lost 3 bases, J lost 2 bases, and 12 bases lay in between. Germline V CDR1 and CDR2: LGHNA, YSLEER. The CDR3 loop spans 15 amino acids. Here the CDR3 reads CASSHSAAFTDTQYF. As DNA, the CDR3 is TGCGCCAGCAGCCACTCGGCGGCTTTCACAGATACGCAGTATTTT.

There are a few counts of this clone. The CDR3 DNA reads TGTGCCAGCACCCCACGGGAGGGTTCTGGTAGCACTGAAGCTTTCTTT. Its translation is CASTPREGSGSTEAFF. V usage is TRBV2 and J usage is TRBJ1-1; D is uncertain. The germline V gene encodes CDR1 SNHLY and CDR2 FYNNEI. Between the trimmed V and J ends, which lost 7 bases and 4 bases, there was a span of 22 bases. The CDR3 has 16 amino acids.

For the CDR3, the DNA is TGTGCCTGGAAAAGGGGGTGGAACACTGAAGCTTTCTTT. Its protein is CAWKRGWNTEAFF. V usage is TRBV30 and J usage is TRBJ1-1; TRBD1 is a possible D gene (6 bases). CDR1 GTSNPN and CDR2 SVGIG come from the germline V gene (reference sequence). V was cut by 4 bases and J by 1 base, with 10 bases left in between. This CDR3 is built from 13 residues.

This clone has only a few counts. The rearrangement links TRBV10-3 to TRBJ2-3; TRBD2 matches 9 bases. The J segment lost 4 bases and the V segment lost 3 bases, leaving 5 bases of the junction unmatched. The CDR3 is 15 residues long. Germline CDR1 ENHRY, CDR2 SYGVKD. Written as DNA, the CDR3 is TGTGCCATCAGTGACGCGGGGGGGCTCTCAGATACGCAGTATTTT. Translated: CAISDAGGLSDTQYF.

The chain joins TRBV5-4 to TRBJ2-1, with TRBD1 identical over 8 bases. V was pared by 2 bases and J by 4 bases, with 5 bases of the junction left unmatched. Looked up from germline, CDR1 is SGHNT and CDR2 is YYREEE (reference sequence). This CDR3 spans 15 amino acids. The CDR3 is CASSLQGVFYNEQFF. CDR3 bases: TGTGCCAGCAGCTTACAGGGGGTTTTTTACAATGAGCAGTTCTTC.

V and J are TRBV4-3 and TRBJ2-3, with D possibly TRBD2 on 5 matching bases. Germline CDR1 LGHNA, CDR2 YSLEER. The CDR3 is made up of 15 amino acids. The V and J ends lost 1 base and 4 bases respectively, with 12 bases between them. CDR3 sequence reads: CASSQGWGVSDTQYF. The DNA for the CDR3 is TGCGCCAGCAGCCAAGGCTGGGGAGTATCAGATACGCAGTATTTT.

Only one count was recorded for this clone. The CDR3, as DNA: TGTGCCAGCAGCTTAGAATCCGCGGGAAGGGTGTACTTC. Its protein is CASSLESAGRVYF. The genes are TRBV11-2 and TRBJ2-7; perhaps TRBD2 as D (6 bases). Germline values: CDR1 SGHAT, CDR2 FQNNGV. V was trimmed by 0 bases and J by 12 bases, leaving 15 bases between them. The CDR3 length is 13 residues.

This rearrangement joins TRBV5-4 to TRBJ2-4, with 8 positions matching TRBD2. The germline gives CDR1 SGHNT, CDR2 YYREEE (reference sequence). The CDR3 spans 13 residues. V was pared by 2 bases and J by 8 bases, with 3 bases of the junction left unmatched. CDR3 in DNA: TGTGCCAGCAGCTTCGGAGCGGGGGACATTCAGTACTTC. It is translated as CASSFGAGDIQYF.

The chain employs TRBV5-4 and TRBJ2-5, with a tentative D call TRBD2 (5 bases). This CDR3 has 14 amino acids. The V gene lost 4 bases and the J gene lost 0 bases, with 10 bases spanning the gap. Germline V gives CDR1 SGHNT, CDR2 YYREEE (reference sequence). CDR3 DNA sequence: TGTGCCAGCAGCCGAGACTACTACCAAGAGACCCAGTACTTC. This gives the protein CASSRDYYQETQYF. Drawing the rest from reference TRBV5-4 and TRBJ2-5, the complete variable domain is ETGVTQSPTHLIKTRGQQVTLRCSSQSGHNTVSWYQQALGQGPQFIFQYYREEENGRGNFPPRFSGLQFPNYSSELNVNALELDDSALYLCASSRDYYQETQYFGPGTRLLVL.

This clone was observed once. The CDR3, as DNA: TGTGCCAGCAGCCCCAGCGGACTAGCGGGGGACAATGAGCAGTTCTTC. Its translation is CASSPSGLAGDNEQFF. The gene calls are TRBV7-2 and TRBJ2-1; TRBD2 matches at 13 bases. CDR1 is SGHTA, CDR2 FQGNSA, per germline. The V segment lost 5 bases and the J segment 5 bases; nucleotides outside the gene matches: 6. There are 16 residues in the CDR3. Full variable domain (rest looked up from reference TRBV7-2 and TRBJ2-1): GAGVSQSPSNKVTEKGKDVELRCDPISGHTALYWYRQSLGQGLEFLIYFQGNSAPDKSGLPSDRFSAERTGGSVSTLTIQRTQQEDSAVYLCASSPSGLAGDNEQFFGPGTRLTVL.

The chain links TRBV7-2 to TRBJ2-7; perhaps TRBD1 as D (5 bases). The CDR3 totals 13 residues. The germline gives CDR1 SGHTA, CDR2 FQGNSA. Trimming took 1 base from V and 3 from J, leaving 7 bases between them. The DNA for the CDR3 is TGTGCCAGCAGCTTAGAGGGGCGCTACGAGCAGTACTTC. As protein: CASSLEGRYEQYF.

This chain joins TRBV4-1 and TRBJ1-3; D uncertain. The CDR3 consists of 14 residues. Deletions cut 4 bases from V and 7 bases from J, with 14 bases between. The germline gives CDR1 MGHRA, CDR2 YSYEKL. The CDR3 region is CASSLTPLENTIYF. The CDR3 DNA follows: TGCGCCAGCAGCCTGACCCCCCTCGAGAACACCATATATTTT.

CDR3 nucleotides: TGTGCCAGTAGTTCCCACAGGGGAGTAGGAGGCTACACCTTC. Translation: CASSSHRGVGGYTF. The gene calls are TRBV19 and TRBJ1-2, with 7 bases aligning to TRBD1. Germline assignment: CDR1 LNHDA and CDR2 SQIVND (reference sequence). This CDR3 spans 14 amino acids. After removal of 5 bases from V and 8 bases from J, the junction contained 11 bases not matched to a gene.

The V gene is TRBV4-1, the J gene TRBJ2-3; 11 positions match TRBD2. In germline, CDR1 is MGHRA, CDR2 YSYEKL. Trimming at V came to 5 bases and at J to 4 bases, leaving 2 bases not matched to a gene. The length of the CDR3 is 14 residues. For the CDR3, the DNA is TGCGCCAGCAGCAATAGCGGGGGGGCAGATACGCAGTATTTT. Translating it yields CASSNSGGADTQYF.